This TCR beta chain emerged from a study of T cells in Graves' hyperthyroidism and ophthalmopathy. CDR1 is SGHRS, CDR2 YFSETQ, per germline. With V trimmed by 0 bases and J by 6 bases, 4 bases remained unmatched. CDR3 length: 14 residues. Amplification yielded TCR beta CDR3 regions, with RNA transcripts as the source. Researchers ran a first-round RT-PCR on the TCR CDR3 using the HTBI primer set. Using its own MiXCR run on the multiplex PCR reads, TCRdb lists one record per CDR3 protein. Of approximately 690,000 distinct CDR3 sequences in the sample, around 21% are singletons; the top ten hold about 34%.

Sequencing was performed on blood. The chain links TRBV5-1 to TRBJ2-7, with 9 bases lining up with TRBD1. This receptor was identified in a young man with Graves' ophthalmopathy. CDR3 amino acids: CASSLGQGEAEQYF. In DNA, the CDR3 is TGCGCCAGCAGCTTGGGACAGGGGGAGGCCGAGCAGTACTTC.